This T cell receptor beta chain was retrieved from a study of blood T cell repertoires in COVID-19. At the level of the study: Italy, Spain and the United States were the sources of the convalescent and acute COVID-19 samples. The analysed material was cDNA or gDNA that came from T cells, B-cell-depleted T cells, or PBMCs.

The length of the CDR3 is 14 residues. Trimming shortened V by 1 base and J by 10 bases, and 11 bases separated the two germline ends. Germline values: CDR1 SEHNR, CDR2 FQNEAQ (reference sequence). This clone has only one observation. Original methodology: Scientists estimated how many nucleated cells there were by amplifying reference gene primers. The protocol was immunoSEQ multiplex PCR, while the TCRdb copy is restricted to in-frame clones and leaves out a portion. The V and J calls and clone size are taken from that table; D and trimming were inferred from the DNA. Of about 170,000 clones in the sample, 86% were seen once.

Sequencing used peripheral blood. This clonotype was obtained from a man aged 70 or older with acute or convalescent COVID-19. The chain links TRBV7-9 to TRBJ1-6, with D possibly being TRBD1 (6 bases). CDR3 coding DNA: TGTGCCAGCAGCTTAGTGCAGGGACAATCACCCCTCCACTTT. This gives the protein CASSLVQGQSPLHF.